Listed here are 20 T cell receptor beta chains from one sample, sequenced in a study of control samples from healthy donors and cancer patients. Sequencing used immunoSEQ multiplex PCR; TCRdb keeps in-frame clones, though not all of them. The table lists 100,000 to 150,000 clones, about 87% of them singletons, with 9% to 14% in the top ten. Sequenced: blood. The receptors stem from a man under 40 in good health.

This clone occurred once. This rearrangement joins TRBV29-1 to TRBJ1-2; no reliable D call. From germline, CDR1 is SQVTM and CDR2 ANQGSEA. The CDR3 is 11 amino acids. The V and J ends lost 3 bases and 1 base respectively, with 3 bases between them. CDR3 sequence: CSVEGNYGYTF. CDR3 coding DNA: TGCAGCGTTGAGGGTAACTATGGCTACACCTTC.

This clone was detected once. The chain uses TRBV21-1 and TRBJ2-2. TRBV21-1 is classified as a pseudogene. The CDR3 contains 13 residues. As DNA, the CDR3 is TGTGCCAGCAGCATGGGTCGGACCGGGGAGCTGTTTTTT. The encoded protein is CASSMGRTGELFF.

The rearrangement joins TRBV29-1 to TRBJ1-1; TRBD1 agrees at 8 bases. CDR1 and CDR2 (germline): SQVTM, ANQGSEA. The CDR3 consists of 15 residues. J lost 3 bases, V lost 1 base, and 7 bases had no gene match. The CDR3 sequence is CSVEGVAGGDTEAFF. The CDR3 nucleotides are TGCAGCGTTGAAGGCGTTGCAGGGGGCGACACTGAAGCTTTCTTT.

This CDR3 is CASGVQNSPLHF. The DNA of the CDR3 is TGTGCCAGCGGGGTGCAGAATTCACCCCTCCACTTT. The chain employs TRBV11-2 and TRBJ1-6; D gene uncertain. Germline V gene lookup returns CDR1 SGHAT and CDR2 FQNNGV. V was pared by 8 bases and J by 7 bases, with 9 bases between. The CDR3 loop spans 12 amino acids.

This clone was detected once. This chain uses TRBV24-1 with TRBJ1-1, with 10 bases aligning to TRBD1. V dropped 6 bases and J dropped 6; count of bases not matched to a gene: 3. The CDR3 runs to 13 residues. Per germline, CDR1 KGHDR and CDR2 SFDVKD. The CDR3 bases are TGTGCCACCAGTTACGGGACAGGGGCTGAAGCTTTCTTT. Its protein is CATSYGTGAEAFF.

The rearrangement uses TRBV7-6 and TRBJ2-1, with 10 bases identical to TRBD1. V dropped 3 bases and J dropped 8; count of bases not matched to a gene: 1. The CDR3 runs 13 residues. CDR1 and CDR2 (germline): SGHVS, FNYEAQ. The CDR3 reads CASSFGTGDEQFF. The CDR3 nucleotides are TGTGCCAGCAGCTTTGGGACAGGGGATGAGCAGTTCTTC.

V is TRBV24-1 and J is TRBJ2-3, with D possibly matching TRBD1 (6 bases). Trimming cost V 1 base and J 0 bases, with 7 bases left between them. From germline, CDR1 is KGHDR and CDR2 SFDVKD. The CDR3 has 15 amino acids. The CDR3 loop reads CATSDFDRSTDTQYF. CDR3 DNA sequence: TGTGCCACCAGTGATTTCGACAGGAGCACAGATACGCAGTATTTT.

The V gene is TRBV24-1, the J gene TRBJ1-2; 8 bases are shared with TRBD1. Per the germline V gene, CDR1 is KGHDR and CDR2 is SFDVKD. After removal of 2 bases from V and 3 bases from J, the junction contained 1 base not matched to a gene. The CDR3 runs to 14 residues. The CDR3 coding sequence is TGTGCCACCAGTGATTGGGGACAGGACTATGGCTACACCTTC. Protein: CATSDWGQDYGYTF.

The V and J genes are TRBV29-1 and TRBJ1-3; TRBD1 agrees at 7 bases. The junction had 6 bases not matched to a gene; V was cut back by 7 bases and J by 3 bases. Germline V CDR1 and CDR2: SQVTM, ANQGSEA. The CDR3 is 13 amino acids. Here the CDR3 DNA reads TGCAGCGGGTTGACAGGGAGTGGAAACACCATATATTTT. This codes for CSGLTGSGNTIYF.

The gene calls are TRBV2 and TRBJ2-7, with D unresolved. Germline values: CDR1 SNHLY, CDR2 FYNNEI. Trimming removed 7 bases from V and 4 bases from J, with 17 bases in between. The CDR3 runs 14 residues. As DNA, the CDR3 is TGTGCCAGCATCCTGAGCAACCTGGGTTACGAGCAGTACTTC. This codes for CASILSNLGYEQYF.

The table lists this clone with a count of one. CDR3: CASSYPGQGYEQYF. DNA for the CDR3: TGTGCCAGCAGTTACCCCGGACAGGGCTACGAGCAGTACTTC. The genes are TRBV6-6 and TRBJ2-7; 8 bases line up with TRBD1. The length of the CDR3 is 14 residues. Trimming at V came to 2 bases and at J to 3 bases, leaving 3 bases not matched to a gene. Looked up from germline, CDR1 is MNHNY and CDR2 is SVGAGI (reference sequence).

The chain is built from TRBV11-2 and TRBJ2-7; 9 bases match TRBD1. V was clipped by 5 bases and J by 3 bases; unmatched bases: 5. The CDR3 runs 14 residues. Germline V gene sequence: CDR1 SGHAT, CDR2 FQNNGV. This chain's CDR3 is CASSTRQGGYEQYF. The DNA for the CDR3 is TGTGCCAGCAGCACCCGACAGGGGGGCTACGAGCAGTACTTC. Based on the CDR3 plus reference TRBV11-2 and TRBJ2-7, the full variable domain is EAGVAQSPRYKIIEKRQSVAFWCNPISGHATLYWYQQILGQGPKLLIQFQNNGVVDDSQLPKDRFSAERLKGVDSTLKIQPAKLEDSAVYLCASSTRQGGYEQYFGPGTRLTVT.

V gene TRBV14 combines with J gene TRBJ1-6, with D hard to call. The CDR3 has 12 residues. V was clipped by 2 bases and J by 13 bases, with 9 bases between them. Germline-derived CDR1 and CDR2 are SGHDN and FVKESK. The CDR3 DNA reads as TGTGCCAGCAGCCAAACCCGGCTCCCCCTCCACTTT. Its translation is CASSQTRLPLHF. The variable domain in full, with the rest retrieved from reference TRBV14 and TRBJ1-6, is EAGVTQFPSHSVIEKGQTVTLRCDPISGHDNLYWYRRVMGKEIKFLLHFVKESKQDESGMPNNRFLAERTGGTYSTLKVQPAELEDSGVYFCASSQTRLPLHFGNGTRLTVT.

This clone was detected a few times. V and J are TRBV2 and TRBJ2-2; D possibly corresponds to TRBD1 (6 bases). Germline CDR1 SNHLY, CDR2 FYNNEI. The CDR3 runs 15 residues. V lost 8 bases to trimming and J lost 4 bases, with 17 bases between them. Written as DNA, the CDR3 is TGTGCCAGCCGAAACCAGGGGATTAGCACCGGGGAGCTGTTTTTT. Translating it yields CASRNQGISTGELFF.

The gene calls are TRBV5-6 and TRBJ1-1; no clear D gene. This CDR3 is built from 15 residues. CDR1 SGHDT and CDR2 YYEEEE come from the germline V gene. V gave up 1 base and J gave up 0 bases, with 10 bases separating them. For the CDR3, the DNA is TGTGCCAGCAGCTTGTACCGGGGTCTGAACACTGAAGCTTTCTTT. Translated, it gives CASSLYRGLNTEAFF.

The chain combines TRBV10-1 with TRBJ1-2; D is possibly TRBD1 (5 bases). The CDR3 runs to 13 residues. Trimming left V 3 bases short and J 6 bases short, with 11 bases between. CDR1 and CDR2 from the germline V gene are WNHNN and SYGVQD (reference sequence). The CDR3 nucleotides are TGCGCCAGCAGTGATTCAGGGACCCATGGCTACACCTTC. The encoded protein is CASSDSGTHGYTF.

The chain couples TRBV5-1 to TRBJ1-4, with TRBD1 matching 8 bases. Germline values: CDR1 SGHRS, CDR2 YFSETQ. V gave up 4 bases and J gave up 4 bases; unmatched junction bases: 9. This CDR3 region has 16 residues. CDR3 sequence reads: CASSVAPGQDNEKLFF. DNA for the CDR3: TGCGCCAGCAGCGTGGCTCCGGGACAGGATAATGAAAAACTGTTTTTT.

V and J are TRBV28 and TRBJ1-1; 7 nucleotides match TRBD1. This CDR3 contains 12 residues. J lost 11 bases, V lost 5 bases, and 8 bases had no gene match. The germline CDR1 and CDR2 sequences are MDHEN and SYDVKM. The CDR3, as DNA: TGTGCCAGCAGTAGGACAGGATTATCGGCTTTCTTT. Encoded protein: CASSRTGLSAFF. The entire variable domain, with the rest obtained from reference TRBV28 and TRBJ1-1, is as follows: DVKVTQSSRYLVKRTGEKVFLECVQDMDHENMFWYRQDPGLGLRLIYFSYDVKMKEKGDIPEGYSVSREKKERFSLILESASTNQTSMYLCASSRTGLSAFFGQGTRLTVV.

Note on this clone: This specimen includes other DNA sequences encoding the same CDR3. The J gene is TRBJ1-1, the V gene TRBV5-1, with 8 bases that match TRBD1. This CDR3 has 14 residues. The germline gives CDR1 SGHRS, CDR2 YFSETQ. J lost 3 bases, V lost 3 bases, and 4 bases had no gene match. CDR3 DNA sequence: TGCGCCAGCAGCTCGACAGGGGTTTACACTGAAGCTTTCTTT. It codes for CASSSTGVYTEAFF.

This sequence joins TRBV10-3 and TRBJ1-4; no reliable D call. Germline CDR1 and CDR2: ENHRY and SYGVKD. The CDR3 consists of 14 residues. Trimming removed 3 bases from V and 11 bases from J, with 16 bases in between. CDR3 DNA: TGTGCCATCAGTGATAGGCTACGGGATGGGAAACTGTTTTTT. Protein: CAISDRLRDGKLFF.